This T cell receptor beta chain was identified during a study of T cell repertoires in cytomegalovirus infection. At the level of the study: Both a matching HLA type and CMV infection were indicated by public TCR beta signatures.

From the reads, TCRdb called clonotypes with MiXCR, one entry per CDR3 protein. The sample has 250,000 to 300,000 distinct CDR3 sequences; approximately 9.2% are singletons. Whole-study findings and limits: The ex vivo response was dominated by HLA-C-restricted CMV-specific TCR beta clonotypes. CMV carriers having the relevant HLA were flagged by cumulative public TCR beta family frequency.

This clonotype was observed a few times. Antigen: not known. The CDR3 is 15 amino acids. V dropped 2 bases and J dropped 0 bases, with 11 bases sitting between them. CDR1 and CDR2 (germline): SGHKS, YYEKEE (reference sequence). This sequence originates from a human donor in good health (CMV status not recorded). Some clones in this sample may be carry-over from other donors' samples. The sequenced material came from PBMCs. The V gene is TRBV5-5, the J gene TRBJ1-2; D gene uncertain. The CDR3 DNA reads TGTGCCAGCAGCTTCGGTTCCTTAGCTAACTATGGCTACACCTTC. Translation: CASSFGSLANYGYTF.